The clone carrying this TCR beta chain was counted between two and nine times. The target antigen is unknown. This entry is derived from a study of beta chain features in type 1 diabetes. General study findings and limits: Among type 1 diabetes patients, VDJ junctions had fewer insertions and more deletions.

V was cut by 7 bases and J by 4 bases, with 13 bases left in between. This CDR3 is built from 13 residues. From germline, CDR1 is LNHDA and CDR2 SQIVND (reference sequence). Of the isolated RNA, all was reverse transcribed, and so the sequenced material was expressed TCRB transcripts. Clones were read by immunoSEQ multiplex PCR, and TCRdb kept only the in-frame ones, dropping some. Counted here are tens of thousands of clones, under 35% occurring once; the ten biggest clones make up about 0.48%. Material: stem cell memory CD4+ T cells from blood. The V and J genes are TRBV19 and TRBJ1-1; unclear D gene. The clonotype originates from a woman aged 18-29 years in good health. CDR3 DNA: TGTGCCAGTATGGCCAAGGGAGGCACTGAAGCTTTCTTT. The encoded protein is CASMAKGGTEAFF.